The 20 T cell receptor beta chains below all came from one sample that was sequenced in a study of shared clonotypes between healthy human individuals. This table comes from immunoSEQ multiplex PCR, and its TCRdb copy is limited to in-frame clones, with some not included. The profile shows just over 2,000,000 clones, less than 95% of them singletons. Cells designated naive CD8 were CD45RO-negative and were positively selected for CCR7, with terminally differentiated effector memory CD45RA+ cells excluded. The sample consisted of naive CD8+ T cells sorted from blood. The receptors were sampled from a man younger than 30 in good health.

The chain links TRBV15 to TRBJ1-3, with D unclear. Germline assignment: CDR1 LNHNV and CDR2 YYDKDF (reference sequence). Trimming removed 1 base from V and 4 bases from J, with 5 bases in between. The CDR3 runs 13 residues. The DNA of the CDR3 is TGTGCCACCAGCAGAGTTGGGGGAAACACCATATATTTT. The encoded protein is CATSRVGGNTIYF.

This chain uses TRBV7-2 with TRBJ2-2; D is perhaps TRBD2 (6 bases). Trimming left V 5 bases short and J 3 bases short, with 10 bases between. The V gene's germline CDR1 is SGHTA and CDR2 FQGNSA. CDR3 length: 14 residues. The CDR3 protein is CASSEGLYTGELFF. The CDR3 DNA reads TGTGCCAGCAGCGAGGGACTTTACACCGGGGAGCTGTTTTTT.

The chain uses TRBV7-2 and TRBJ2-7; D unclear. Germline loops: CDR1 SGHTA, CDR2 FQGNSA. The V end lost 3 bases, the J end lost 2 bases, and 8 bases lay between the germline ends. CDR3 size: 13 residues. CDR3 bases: TGTGCCAGCAGCTTCCGCCCAGCCTACGAGCAGTACTTC. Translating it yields CASSFRPAYEQYF.

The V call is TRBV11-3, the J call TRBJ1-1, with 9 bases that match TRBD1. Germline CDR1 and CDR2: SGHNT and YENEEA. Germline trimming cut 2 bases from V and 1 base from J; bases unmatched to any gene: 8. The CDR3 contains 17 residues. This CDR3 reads CASSLSGAQGANTEAFF. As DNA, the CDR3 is TGTGCCAGCAGCTTATCCGGGGCACAGGGGGCGAACACTGAAGCTTTCTTT. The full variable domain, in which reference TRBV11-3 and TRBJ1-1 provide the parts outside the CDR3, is EAGVVQSPRYKIIEKKQPVAFWCNPISGHNTLYWYLQNLGQGPELLIRYENEEAVDDSQLPKDRFSAERLKGVDSTLKIQPAELGDSAVYLCASSLSGAQGANTEAFFGQGTRLTVV.

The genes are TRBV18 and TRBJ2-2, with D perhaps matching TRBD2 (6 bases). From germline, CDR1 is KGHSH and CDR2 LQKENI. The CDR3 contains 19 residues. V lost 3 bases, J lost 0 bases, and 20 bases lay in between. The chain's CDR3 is CASSPSFGASAPNTGELFF. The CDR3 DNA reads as TGTGCCAGCTCACCGTCCTTCGGGGCTAGCGCCCCGAACACCGGGGAGCTGTTTTTT.

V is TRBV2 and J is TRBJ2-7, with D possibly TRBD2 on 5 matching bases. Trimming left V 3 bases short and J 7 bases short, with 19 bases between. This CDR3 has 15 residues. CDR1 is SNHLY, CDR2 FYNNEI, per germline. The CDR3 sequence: CASSEAPETTQEQYF. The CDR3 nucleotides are TGTGCCAGCAGTGAGGCTCCGGAGACTACCCAAGAGCAGTACTTC.

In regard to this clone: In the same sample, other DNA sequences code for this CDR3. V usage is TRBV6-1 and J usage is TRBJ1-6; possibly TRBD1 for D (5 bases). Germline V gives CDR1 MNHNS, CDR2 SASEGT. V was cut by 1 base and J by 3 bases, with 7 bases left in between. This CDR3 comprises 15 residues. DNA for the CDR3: TGTGCCAGCAGTGAAGGAACAGGCTATAATTCACCCCTCCACTTT. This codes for CASSEGTGYNSPLHF.

The CDR3 coding sequence is TGTGCCAGCAGCACCGGAAGCACTGAAGCTTTCTTT. Residues: CASSTGSTEAFF. The chain employs TRBV6-5 and TRBJ1-1; no reliable D call. V lost 6 bases and J lost 4, with 9 bases in between. From germline, CDR1 is MNHEY and CDR2 SVGAGI. The CDR3 runs 12 residues.

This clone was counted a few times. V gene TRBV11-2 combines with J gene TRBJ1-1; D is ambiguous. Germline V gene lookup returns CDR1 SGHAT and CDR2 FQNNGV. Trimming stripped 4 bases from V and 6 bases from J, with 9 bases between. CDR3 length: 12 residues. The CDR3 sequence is CASSSGRAEAFF. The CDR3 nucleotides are TGTGCCAGCAGCTCCGGACGGGCTGAAGCTTTCTTT.

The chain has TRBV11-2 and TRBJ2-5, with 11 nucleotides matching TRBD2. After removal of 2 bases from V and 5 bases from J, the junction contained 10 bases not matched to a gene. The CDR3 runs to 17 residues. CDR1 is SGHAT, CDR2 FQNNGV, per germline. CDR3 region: CASSLYGLAGGIETQYF. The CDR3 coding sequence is TGTGCCAGCAGCTTATATGGTCTAGCGGGGGGTATCGAGACCCAGTACTTC.

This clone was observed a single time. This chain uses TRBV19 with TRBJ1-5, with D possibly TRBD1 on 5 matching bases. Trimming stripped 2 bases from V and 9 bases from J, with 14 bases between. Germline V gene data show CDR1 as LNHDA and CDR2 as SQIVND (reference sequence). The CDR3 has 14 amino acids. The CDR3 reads CASSISTGLRPQHF. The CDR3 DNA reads TGTGCCAGTAGTATATCTACAGGACTTCGGCCCCAGCATTTT.

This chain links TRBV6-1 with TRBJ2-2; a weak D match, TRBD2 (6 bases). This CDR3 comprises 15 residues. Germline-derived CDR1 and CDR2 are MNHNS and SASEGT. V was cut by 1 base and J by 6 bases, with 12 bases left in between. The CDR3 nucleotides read TGTGCCAGCAGTGAAGGCGGCGGGGTGGCCGGGGAGCTGTTTTTT. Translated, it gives CASSEGGGVAGELFF.

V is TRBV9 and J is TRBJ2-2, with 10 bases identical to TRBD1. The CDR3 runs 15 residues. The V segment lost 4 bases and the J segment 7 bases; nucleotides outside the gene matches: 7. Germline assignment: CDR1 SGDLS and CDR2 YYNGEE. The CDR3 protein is CASSLGTGVGGELFF. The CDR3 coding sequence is TGTGCCAGCAGCCTCGGGACAGGGGTTGGCGGGGAGCTGTTTTTT.

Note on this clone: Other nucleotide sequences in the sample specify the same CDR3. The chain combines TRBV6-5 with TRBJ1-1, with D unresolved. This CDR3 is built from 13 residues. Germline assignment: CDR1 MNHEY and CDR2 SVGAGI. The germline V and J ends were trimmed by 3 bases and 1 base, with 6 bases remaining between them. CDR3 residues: CASSYPGNTEAFF. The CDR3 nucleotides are TGTGCCAGCAGTTATCCAGGGAACACTGAAGCTTTCTTT.

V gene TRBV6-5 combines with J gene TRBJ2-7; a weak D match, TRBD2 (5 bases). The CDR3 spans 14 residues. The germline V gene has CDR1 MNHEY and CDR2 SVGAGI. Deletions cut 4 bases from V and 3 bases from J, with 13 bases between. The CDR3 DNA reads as TGTGCCAGCAGTTTCGCCGGGAATCTCTACGAGCAGTACTTC. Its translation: CASSFAGNLYEQYF.

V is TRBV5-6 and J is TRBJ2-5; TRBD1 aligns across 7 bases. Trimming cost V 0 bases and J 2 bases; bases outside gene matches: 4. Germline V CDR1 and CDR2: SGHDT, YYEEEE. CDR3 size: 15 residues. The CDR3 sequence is CASSLAGTVQETQYF. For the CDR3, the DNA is TGTGCCAGCAGCTTGGCGGGGACAGTACAAGAGACCCAGTACTTC.

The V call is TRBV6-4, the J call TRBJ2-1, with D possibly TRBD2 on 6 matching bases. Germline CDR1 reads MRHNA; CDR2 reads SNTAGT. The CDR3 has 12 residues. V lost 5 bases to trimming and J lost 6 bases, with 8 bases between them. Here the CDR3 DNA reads TGTGCCAGCAGTCGACTAGTCAATGAGCAGTTCTTC. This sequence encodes CASSRLVNEQFF.

The CDR3 loop is CARRGGQFF. CDR3 bases: TGTGCCAGGAGGGGCGGGCAGTTCTTC. The chain employs TRBV5-3 and TRBJ2-1, with D perhaps given as TRBD1 or TRBD2 (5 bases each). TRBV5-3 is marked as an open reading frame, function uncertain. V was pared by 8 bases and J by 12 bases, with 9 bases between. This CDR3 has 9 residues.

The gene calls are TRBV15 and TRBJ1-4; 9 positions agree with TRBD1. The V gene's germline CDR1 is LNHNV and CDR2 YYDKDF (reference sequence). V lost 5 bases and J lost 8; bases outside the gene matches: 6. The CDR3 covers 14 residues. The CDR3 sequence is CATSWTGEGEKLFF. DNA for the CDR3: TGTGCCACCAGCTGGACAGGGGAAGGAGAAAAACTGTTTTTT.

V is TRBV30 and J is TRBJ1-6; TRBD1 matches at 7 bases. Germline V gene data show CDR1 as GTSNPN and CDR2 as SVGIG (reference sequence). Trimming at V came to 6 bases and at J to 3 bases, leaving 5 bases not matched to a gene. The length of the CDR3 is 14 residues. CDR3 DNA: TGTGCCTGCGGGACAGAAAACTATAATTCACCCCTCCACTTT. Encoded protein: CACGTENYNSPLHF.